Each of the 5 T cell receptor beta chains below was sequenced from the same sample in a study of T cell clones after liver transplantation (dated by TCRdb to between 2018 and 2021). Receptor amplification or capture employed the immunoSEQ multiplex PCR assay. TCRdb obtained this table from immuneACCESS and retained in-frame rearrangements with V and J assigned. These tables miss some clones; where compared with another copy, unresolved V genes account for less than half of the shortfall, and the remainder is unexplained. This sample lists 6,000 to 6,500 clones; around three quarters were detected once. The ten biggest clones cover roughly a third of the sample. Material: CD8+ T cells from blood, obtained 24 months after liver transplant. These receptor sequences come from a human patient who received a liver transplant. Following transplantation, part of the T cell population may be supplied by the graft donor rather than the patient.

This clone was counted once. The chain employs TRBV11-2 and TRBJ1-2, with no clear D. CDR3 length equals 12 residues. V was trimmed by 6 bases and J by 4 bases, leaving 9 bases between them. The germline V gene has CDR1 SGHAT and CDR2 FQNNGV. The CDR3 region has the DNA TGTGCCAGCAGAGGAGCCTTCTATGGCTACACCTTC. Translating gives CASRGAFYGYTF.

J is TRBJ2-7 and V is TRBV4-1; tentatively, D is TRBD1 or TRBD2 (5 bases each). Germline CDR1 is MGHRA and CDR2 is YSYEKL. The ends were cut back, 2 bases at V and 0 bases at J, with 14 bases in the middle. The CDR3 consists of 16 residues. The CDR3 here is CASSQSGTMSSYEQYF. CDR3 coding DNA: TGCGCCAGCAGCCAATCCGGGACGATGAGCTCCTACGAGCAGTACTTC.

In its sample, this clone was seen a few times. The chain employs TRBV5-6 and TRBJ2-6; D remains unclear. CDR1 is SGHDT, CDR2 YYEEEE, per germline. The CDR3 is 18 residues long. Trimming removed 4 bases at V and 0 bases at J, with 17 bases between. The DNA for the CDR3 is TGTGCCAGCAGCCAAACAGTACTACGAAGCTCTGGGGCCAACGTCCTGACTTTC. Encoded protein: CASSQTVLRSSGANVLTF.

This chain uses TRBV7-9 with TRBJ2-7; 9 bases agree with TRBD1. Germline assignment: CDR1 SEHNR and CDR2 FQNEAQ (reference sequence). This CDR3 spans 15 amino acids. J was trimmed by 5 bases and V by 5 bases; bases with no gene match: 10. The CDR3 nucleotides are TGTGCCAGCAGCCACCGGGACAGGGATGTACACGAGCAGTACTTC. It encodes CASSHRDRDVHEQYF. The whole variable domain, remainder taken from reference TRBV7-9 and TRBJ2-7, is DTGVSQNPRHKITKRGQNVTFRCDPISEHNRLYWYRQTLGQGPEFLTYFQNEAQLEKSRLLSDRFSAERPKGSFSTLEIQRTEQGDSAMYLCASSHRDRDVHEQYFGPGTRLTVT.

The rearrangement uses TRBV7-8 and TRBJ2-5; 8 bases are a match to TRBD2. V lost 4 bases to trimming and J lost 5 bases; unmatched junction nucleotides: 12. Per the germline V gene, CDR1 is SGHVS and CDR2 is FQNEAQ. This CDR3 has 16 amino acids. This chain's CDR3 is CASSSGGSGRGETQYF. The DNA for the CDR3 is TGTGCCAGCAGCTCCGGGGGGAGCGGGAGAGGGGAGACCCAGTACTTC.